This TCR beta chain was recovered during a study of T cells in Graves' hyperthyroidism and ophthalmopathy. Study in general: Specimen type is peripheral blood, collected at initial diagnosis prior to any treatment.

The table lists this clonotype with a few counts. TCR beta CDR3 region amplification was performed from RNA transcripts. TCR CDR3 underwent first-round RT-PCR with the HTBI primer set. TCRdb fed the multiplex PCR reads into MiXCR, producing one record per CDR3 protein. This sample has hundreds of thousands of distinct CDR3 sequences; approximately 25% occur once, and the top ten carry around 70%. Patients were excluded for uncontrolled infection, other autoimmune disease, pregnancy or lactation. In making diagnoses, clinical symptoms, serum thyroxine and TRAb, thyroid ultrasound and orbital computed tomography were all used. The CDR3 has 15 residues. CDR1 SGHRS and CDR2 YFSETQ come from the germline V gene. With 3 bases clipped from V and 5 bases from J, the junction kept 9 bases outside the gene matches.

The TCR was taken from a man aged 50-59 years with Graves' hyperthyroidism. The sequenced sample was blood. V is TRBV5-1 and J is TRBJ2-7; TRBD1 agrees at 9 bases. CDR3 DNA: TGCGCCAGCAGCTCGGACAGGGGAAGAGAAAACGAGCAGTACTTC. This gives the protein CASSSDRGRENEQYF.